The entry below describes one TCR beta chain. The data originate from a study of blood T cell repertoires in COVID-19. Original analysis: Reference gene primer amplification gave estimated nucleated cell counts. Assay used: immunoSEQ multiplex PCR; TCRdb lists only in-frame clones, some missing. D and trimming were read from the DNA, whereas the V and J calls and clone size are those reported in that table. Of some 400,000 clones in the sample, around 87% are singletons; the top ten hold about 2.1%. Germline V gives CDR1 SGHRS, CDR2 YFSETQ. The V segment lost 3 bases and the J segment 2 bases; nucleotides outside the gene matches: 3. This CDR3 is built from 15 residues.

The rearrangement uses TRBV5-1 and TRBJ1-1; 11 positions match TRBD1. The origin of this receptor is a woman aged 60 to 75 with COVID-19, enrolled during active disease. Input material: peripheral blood. The CDR3 sequence: CASSSRTGGNTEAFF. The CDR3 region has the DNA TGCGCCAGCAGCTCGAGGACAGGGGGCAACACTGAAGCTTTCTTT.